This is a list of T cell receptor beta chains from one sample in a study of blood T cell repertoires in COVID-19. Assay: immunoSEQ multiplex PCR; the TCRdb copy retains only in-frame clones and omits some. This table has about 65,000 clones, under 95% appearing once. The specimen was peripheral blood. The origin of the receptors is a man aged 70-80 years with active COVID-19. CDR3s include the opening cysteine and the closing phenylalanine or tryptophan. Each record gives: J gene, clone size, V gene, D gene, CDR3 protein, CDR3 DNA. The D gene is left open where the match is weak. Clone size is stated in some rows and not others, as once, few, many or a class when expanded.

j_gene: TRBJ2-7; abundance: -; v_gene: TRBV7-2; d_gene: TRBD2; CDR3aa: CASSLVAGDSYEQYF; CDR3nt: TGTGCCAGCAGCTTAGTAGCGGGGGACAGCTACGAGCAGTACTTC
j_gene: TRBJ1-4; abundance: -; v_gene: TRBV7-9; d_gene: -; CDR3aa: CASSLVETTNEKLFF; CDR3nt: TGTGCCAGCAGCTTAGTGGAGACAACTAATGAAAAACTGTTTTTT
j_gene: TRBJ1-2; abundance: -; v_gene: TRBV10-3; d_gene: -; CDR3aa: CAIRGSGDDGYTF; CDR3nt: TGTGCCATCAGGGGGTCGGGGGATGATGGCTACACCTTC
j_gene: TRBJ2-5; abundance: -; v_gene: TRBV11-3; d_gene: -; CDR3aa: CASSLSGQSQETQYF; CDR3nt: TGTGCCAGCAGCTTATCTGGACAGAGCCAAGAGACCCAGTACTTC
j_gene: TRBJ1-4; abundance: -; v_gene: TRBV6-5; d_gene: -; CDR3aa: CASTTGQREKLFF; CDR3nt: TGTGCCAGCACGACAGGTCAGCGGGAAAAACTGTTTTTT
j_gene: TRBJ2-1; abundance: -; v_gene: TRBV19; d_gene: -; CDR3aa: CASKTVRGINEQFF; CDR3nt: TGTGCCAGTAAAACAGTTCGAGGGATTAATGAGCAGTTCTTC
j_gene: TRBJ1-4; abundance: -; v_gene: TRBV28; d_gene: -; CDR3aa: CASSLLRPGFNAGRGGGEKLFF; CDR3nt: TGTGCCAGCAGTTTATTACGGCCCGGATTTAATGCGGGCCGGGGTGGCGGGGAAAAACTGTTTTTT
j_gene: TRBJ1-5; abundance: -; v_gene: TRBV6-5; d_gene: -; CDR3aa: CASTRNSNQPQHF; CDR3nt: TGTGCCAGCACGCGGAATAGCAATCAGCCCCAGCATTTT
j_gene: TRBJ1-5; abundance: -; v_gene: TRBV2; d_gene: -; CDR3aa: CASSEWEGPPGMQPQHF; CDR3nt: TGTGCCAGCAGTGAATGGGAGGGTCCTCCGGGGATGCAGCCCCAGCATTTT
j_gene: TRBJ1-2; abundance: -; v_gene: TRBV12-3/TRBV12-4; d_gene: -; CDR3aa: CASSTIRNYGYTF; CDR3nt: TGTGCCAGCAGCACAATACGCAACTATGGCTACACCTTC
j_gene: TRBJ2-5; abundance: once; v_gene: TRBV9; d_gene: TRBD1; CDR3aa: CASSGGQGRVETQYF; CDR3nt: TGTGCCAGCAGCGGGGGACAGGGGAGGGTAGAGACCCAGTACTTC
j_gene: TRBJ1-4; abundance: -; v_gene: TRBV7-2; d_gene: TRBD1; CDR3aa: CASSDRPTGAVEKLFF; CDR3nt: TGTGCCAGCAGCGACCGCCCCACAGGGGCCGTTGAAAAACTGTTTTTT
j_gene: TRBJ1-1; abundance: -; v_gene: TRBV27; d_gene: -; CDR3aa: CASSFYLRGTEAFF; CDR3nt: TGTGCCAGCAGTTTCTATCTCAGGGGCACTGAAGCTTTCTTT
j_gene: TRBJ1-3; abundance: -; v_gene: TRBV10-3; d_gene: -; CDR3aa: CAIRDIRSGNTIYF; CDR3nt: TGTGCCATCAGGGACATTCGCTCTGGAAACACCATATATTTT
j_gene: TRBJ1-2; abundance: -; v_gene: TRBV9; d_gene: TRBD1; CDR3aa: CASSVVGTVSNYGYTF; CDR3nt: TGTGCCAGCAGCGTAGTAGGGACAGTCTCCAACTATGGCTACACCTTC
j_gene: TRBJ1-3; abundance: once; v_gene: TRBV6-5; d_gene: -; CDR3aa: CASRDWISGNTIYF; CDR3nt: TGTGCCAGCAGGGACTGGATCTCTGGAAACACCATATATTTT
j_gene: TRBJ1-2; abundance: -; v_gene: TRBV24-1; d_gene: -; CDR3aa: CATSDLDSYGYTF; CDR3nt: TGTGCCACCAGTGACCTGGACTCCTATGGCTACACCTTC
j_gene: TRBJ1-2; abundance: -; v_gene: TRBV2; d_gene: -; CDR3aa: CASSDRVYGYTF; CDR3nt: TGTGCCAGCAGTGACAGGGTCTATGGCTACACCTTC
j_gene: TRBJ1-2; abundance: -; v_gene: TRBV28; d_gene: -; CDR3aa: CASSLNFNGYTF; CDR3nt: TGTGCCAGCAGTTTAAATTTTAATGGCTACACCTTC
j_gene: TRBJ2-7; abundance: -; v_gene: TRBV12-3/TRBV12-4; d_gene: -; CDR3aa: CASSLKLIEQYF; CDR3nt: TGTGCCAGCAGTTTAAAGCTCATCGAGCAGTACTTC
j_gene: TRBJ1-1; abundance: -; v_gene: TRBV2; d_gene: -; CDR3aa: CASRREGGITEAFF; CDR3nt: TGTGCCAGCAGGAGGGAGGGGGGTATCACTGAAGCTTTCTTT
j_gene: TRBJ1-4; abundance: -; v_gene: TRBV21-1; d_gene: -; CDR3aa: CASSKEGAVATNEKLFF; CDR3nt: TGTGCCAGCAGCAAAGAGGGGGCCGTTGCAACTAATGAAAAACTGTTTTTT
j_gene: TRBJ1-2; abundance: -; v_gene: TRBV5-4; d_gene: TRBD1; CDR3aa: CASSWDRGNYGYTF; CDR3nt: TGTGCCAGCAGCTGGGACAGGGGGAACTATGGCTACACCTTC
j_gene: TRBJ1-2; abundance: -; v_gene: TRBV29-1; d_gene: -; CDR3aa: CSVEDPDSYGYTF; CDR3nt: TGCAGCGTTGAAGATCCCGACAGCTATGGCTACACCTTC
j_gene: TRBJ2-5; abundance: -; v_gene: TRBV5-5; d_gene: TRBD2; CDR3aa: CASSLGWASGGPQYF; CDR3nt: TGTGCCAGCAGCTTGGGTTGGGCTAGCGGCGGCCCCCAGTACTTC
j_gene: TRBJ1-1; abundance: -; v_gene: TRBV7-2; d_gene: -; CDR3aa: CASSQVTGYGNTEAFF; CDR3nt: TGTGCCAGCAGCCAAGTCACAGGGTACGGGAACACTGAAGCTTTCTTT
j_gene: TRBJ2-5; abundance: -; v_gene: TRBV3-1/TRBV3-2; d_gene: TRBD1; CDR3aa: CASSHRTGSETQYF; CDR3nt: TGTGCCAGCAGCCATCGGACAGGGTCGGAGACCCAGTACTTC
j_gene: TRBJ1-5; abundance: -; v_gene: TRBV7-2; d_gene: TRBD1; CDR3aa: CASSQKGANQPQHF; CDR3nt: TGTGCCAGCAGCCAAAAGGGGGCGAATCAGCCCCAGCATTTT
j_gene: TRBJ2-5; abundance: -; v_gene: TRBV18; d_gene: TRBD2; CDR3aa: CASSPTPSGGYVETQYF; CDR3nt: TGTGCCAGCTCACCGACCCCTAGCGGGGGGTATGTGGAGACCCAGTACTTC
j_gene: TRBJ1-2; abundance: once; v_gene: TRBV3-1/TRBV3-2; d_gene: TRBD1; CDR3aa: CASSHSGTGVYGYTF; CDR3nt: TGTGCCAGCAGCCACTCCGGGACAGGGGTCTATGGCTACACCTTC